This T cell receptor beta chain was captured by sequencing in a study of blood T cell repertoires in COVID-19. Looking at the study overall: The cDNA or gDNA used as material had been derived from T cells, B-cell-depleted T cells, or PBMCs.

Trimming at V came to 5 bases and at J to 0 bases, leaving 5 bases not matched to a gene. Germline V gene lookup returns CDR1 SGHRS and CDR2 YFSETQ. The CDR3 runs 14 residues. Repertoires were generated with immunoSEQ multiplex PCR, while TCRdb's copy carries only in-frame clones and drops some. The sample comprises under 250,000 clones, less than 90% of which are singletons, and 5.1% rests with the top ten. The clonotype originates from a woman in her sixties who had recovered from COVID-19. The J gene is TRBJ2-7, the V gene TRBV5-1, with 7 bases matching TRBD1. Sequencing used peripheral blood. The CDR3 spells CASSGTAHSYEQYF. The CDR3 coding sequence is TGCGCCAGCAGTGGGACAGCCCACTCCTACGAGCAGTACTTC.